One and the same sample provided the 27 T cell receptor beta chains below, sequenced in a study of CD8 T cells in ankylosing spondylitis. TCRdb reprocessed the 5' RACE reads with MiXCR, giving one entry per CDR3 protein. The sample yields 200,000 to 300,000 distinct CDR3 sequences, 20% to 30% seen once. Sequencing was done on a sample of blood, either unsorted or a sorted T cell fraction (not recorded which). The receptors were gathered from a male donor with ankylosing spondylitis or in good health (not recorded which).

The rearrangement joins TRBV29-1 to TRBJ1-2, with 9 positions matching TRBD1. The V and J ends lost 4 bases and 7 bases, in that order; junction bases with no gene match: 7. Per germline, CDR1 SQVTM and CDR2 ANQGSEA. The CDR3 covers 13 residues. The CDR3 region is CSVVLGQGSGYTF. CDR3 in DNA: TGCAGCGTTGTTTTGGGACAGGGAAGTGGCTACACCTTC.

This clonotype appeared a few times. This CDR3 is CASSLTAGGNYGYTF. DNA of the CDR3: TGTGCCAGCAGTTTAACCGCAGGGGGGAACTATGGCTACACCTTC. The V and J genes are TRBV12-3 or TRBV12-4 and TRBJ1-2, with 7 bases matching TRBD1. The CDR3 sequence is 15 residues long. The V gene end was trimmed by 2 bases and the J gene end by 2 bases; junction bases not matched to a gene: 5.

The sample holds a few counts of this clonotype. V and J are TRBV20-1 and TRBJ2-1, with unresolved D. V lost 3 bases and J lost 4, with 16 bases in between. Germline V lookup: CDR1 DFQATT, CDR2 SNEGSKA (reference sequence). This CDR3 is 15 amino acids long. CDR3 DNA sequence: TGCAGTGCTAGGGGATTAATTTGGGGATACAATGAGCAGTTCTTC. This translates into CSARGLIWGYNEQFF.

This clonotype was observed many times. The genes are TRBV5-1 and TRBJ2-1; 9 bases are shared with TRBD2. Germline V gene data show CDR1 as SGHRS and CDR2 as YFSETQ. This CDR3 is 14 amino acids long. The ends lost 3 bases at V and 7 bases at J; junction bases unmatched: 5. The CDR3 DNA follows: TGCGCCAGCAGCTCGCGGGGGGGTGGTAATGAGCAGTTCTTC. Its protein is CASSSRGGGNEQFF.

This clonotype has at least ten counts. The V gene is TRBV6-5, the J gene TRBJ2-7; a possible D gene is TRBD2 (6 bases). The germline V and J ends were trimmed by 2 bases and 3 bases, with 11 bases remaining between them. CDR1 and CDR2 from the germline V gene are MNHEY and SVGAGI. The CDR3 has 14 residues. The CDR3 nucleotides read TGTGCCAGCAGTTACGGGGGACTGATCTACGAGCAGTACTTC. It encodes CASSYGGLIYEQYF.

The count of this clonotype is one. V is TRBV20-1 and J is TRBJ2-3, with TRBD1 matching over 9 bases. Germline loops: CDR1 DFQATT, CDR2 SNEGSKA (reference sequence). Trimming removed 2 bases from V and 6 bases from J; junction bases left unmatched: 6. There are 14 residues in the CDR3. DNA of the CDR3: TGCAGTGCTAGACTACAGGGGGCTGGGGATACGCAGTATTTT. This codes for CSARLQGAGDTQYF.

This clonotype was seen a few times. The chain is built from TRBV12-3 or TRBV12-4 and TRBJ2-7, with TRBD1 matching 10 bases. This CDR3 is built from 15 residues. The V gene end was trimmed by 3 bases and the J gene end by 1 base; junction bases not matched to a gene: 3. CDR3 sequence: CASSFGQGGSYEQYF. CDR3 DNA: TGTGCCAGCAGTTTTGGACAGGGGGGATCCTACGAGCAGTACTTC.

This clonotype was observed at least ten times. This chain joins TRBV4-1 and TRBJ1-5; unclear D gene. CDR3 length equals 14 residues. V was trimmed by 2 bases and J by 8 bases, leaving 13 bases between them. The germline gives CDR1 MGHRA, CDR2 YSYEKL. The CDR3 region is CASSQRASGEPQHF. The DNA of the CDR3 is TGCGCCAGCAGCCAACGGGCATCCGGGGAGCCCCAGCATTTT.

On this clonotype: A much bigger clone sits one base away, suggesting this may be a read error. This chain's CDR3 is CSVGAGSNSHLHF. The CDR3 DNA sequence: TGCAGCGTTGGGGCAGGCAGTAATTCACACCTCCACTTT. J is TRBJ1-6 and V is TRBV29-1; D uncertain. The CDR3 has 13 amino acids. CDR1 and CDR2 from the germline V gene are SQVTM and ANQGSEA.

This clonotype was counted at least ten times. This rearrangement joins TRBV29-1 to TRBJ2-7, with TRBD2 matching 14 bases. The ends lost 5 bases at V and 2 bases at J; junction bases unmatched: 8. Germline V gene data show CDR1 as SQVTM and CDR2 as ANQGSEA. The CDR3 contains 16 residues. CDR3 region: CSVRLGLAGGTYEQYF. The CDR3 region has the DNA TGCAGCGTTAGACTCGGACTAGCGGGGGGAACCTACGAGCAGTACTTC.

The table lists this clonotype with a few counts. The chain uses TRBV20-1 and TRBJ1-5, with a tentative D call TRBD1 (6 bases). The CDR3 is 17 residues long. The germline V and J ends were trimmed by 1 base and 0 bases, with 16 bases remaining between them. Germline CDR1 is DFQATT and CDR2 is SNEGSKA (reference sequence). This CDR3 reads CSARVGIGGFSNQPQHF. CDR3 coding DNA: TGCAGTGCTAGAGTGGGCATAGGGGGATTTAGCAATCAGCCCCAGCATTTT.

The chain joins TRBV6-1 to TRBJ1-1, with a weak D call TRBD1 (5 bases). This CDR3 is 14 amino acids long. Germline V gives CDR1 MNHNS, CDR2 SASEGT. Trimming pared 1 base from V and 1 base from J, leaving 7 bases between. CDR3 nucleotide sequence: TGTGCCAGCAGTGAAGGGGGCACGAACACTGAAGCTTTCTTT. This gives the protein CASSEGGTNTEAFF.

In its sample, this clonotype was seen many times. The chain combines TRBV12-3 or TRBV12-4 with TRBJ2-5; TRBD1 is a possible D gene (6 bases). The CDR3 extends over 13 amino acids. The V gene lost 3 bases and the J gene lost 3 bases, with 8 bases spanning the gap. The CDR3 protein is CASSFAGEETQYF. The CDR3 nucleotides are TGTGCCAGCAGTTTTGCAGGGGAAGAGACCCAGTACTTC.

This clonotype was picked up many times. This sequence joins TRBV28 and TRBJ1-3; possible D gene TRBD1, 5 bases. The CDR3 is 15 amino acids. Germline CDR1 is MDHEN and CDR2 is SYDVKM. Trimming left V 0 bases short and J 2 bases short, with 8 bases between. In DNA form, the CDR3 reads TGTGCCAGCAGTTTATGGTCAGGGACTGGAAACACCATATATTTT. As protein: CASSLWSGTGNTIYF. The variable domain in full, completed from reference TRBV28 and TRBJ1-3, reads DVKVTQSSRYLVKRTGEKVFLECVQDMDHENMFWYRQDPGLGLRLIYFSYDVKMKEKGDIPEGYSVSREKKERFSLILESASTNQTSMYLCASSLWSGTGNTIYFGEGSWLTVV.

Worth noting for this clonotype: The junction shows a germline mismatch at one end, possibly a read error. The chain links TRBV6-1 to TRBJ2-2; D is perhaps TRBD1 (7 bases). Germline CDR1 is MNHNS and CDR2 is SASEGT. CDR3 length: 15 amino acids. CDR3: CASNDQGGDGGELFF. The CDR3 DNA sequence: TGTGCCAGCAACGATCAGGGGGGTGACGGCGGGGAGCTTTTTTTT.

This clonotype was seen repeatedly, ten times or more. The chain links TRBV12-3 or TRBV12-4 to TRBJ2-3; 7 bases agree with TRBD2. V trimming: 6 bases; J trimming: 2 bases; junction bases outside the gene matches: 8. This CDR3 is 15 amino acids long. In DNA, the CDR3 is TGTGCCAGCAGGATAGGGACTACCTCCACAGATACGCAGTATTTT. Translation gives CASRIGTTSTDTQYF.

This clonotype has only a few counts. The chain recombines TRBV13 with TRBJ1-6; 8 positions agree with TRBD1. Germline CDR1 is PRHDT and CDR2 is FYEKMQ (reference sequence). With 5 bases clipped from V and 5 bases from J, the junction kept 8 bases outside the gene matches. This CDR3 contains 16 residues. The chain's CDR3 is CASSDSGTGDNSPLHF. CDR3 in DNA: TGTGCCAGCAGCGATTCTGGGACAGGTGATAATTCACCCCTCCACTTT. Variable domain in full (rest from reference TRBV13 and TRBJ1-6): AAGVIQSPRHLIKEKRETATLKCYPIPRHDTVYWYQQGPGQDPQFLISFYEKMQSDKGSIPDRFSAQQFSDYHSELNMSSLELGDSALYFCASSDSGTGDNSPLHFGNGTRLTVT.

The rearrangement uses TRBV20-1 and TRBJ2-7, with D possibly TRBD2 on 5 matching bases. V was pared by 6 bases and J by 5 bases, with 20 bases between. The CDR3 totals 14 residues. Germline V gene sequence: CDR1 DFQATT, CDR2 SNEGSKA (reference sequence). CDR3 sequence: CSAATPNGGDEQYF. The CDR3 DNA sequence: TGCAGTGCGGCGACCCCAAACGGAGGCGACGAGCAGTACTTC.

This clonotype was recorded at least ten times. This sequence joins TRBV5-1 and TRBJ2-1; the match to TRBD1 covers 8 bases. Germline V lookup: CDR1 SGHRS, CDR2 YFSETQ. J was trimmed by 5 bases and V by 3 bases; bases with no gene match: 13. The CDR3 is 17 amino acids. The CDR3 sequence: CASSSTPEDRADNEQFF. Here the CDR3 DNA reads TGCGCCAGCAGCTCCACACCGGAGGACAGGGCTGACAATGAGCAGTTCTTC.

This clonotype has ten or more counts. This chain connects TRBV20-1 to TRBJ2-2; either TRBD1 or TRBD2 may fit D (5 bases each). This CDR3 is 17 amino acids long. The germline gives CDR1 DFQATT, CDR2 SNEGSKA (reference sequence). V was pared by 0 bases and J by 4 bases, with 18 bases between. The CDR3 region has the DNA TGCAGTGCTAGAGATGGGGCCTCGGGGACCCTCACCGGGGAGCTGTTTTTT. Its translation: CSARDGASGTLTGELFF.

This chain links TRBV10-3 with TRBJ2-1, with D perhaps TRBD1 (6 bases). The V and J ends lost 6 bases and 6 bases respectively, with 15 bases between them. Germline values: CDR1 ENHRY, CDR2 SYGVKD. This CDR3 has 14 residues. The CDR3 sequence: CAIRQPDRSNEQFF. CDR3 sequence (DNA): TGTGCCATCAGACAACCCGACAGGAGCAATGAGCAGTTCTTC.

This clonotype was recorded a few times. The rearrangement links TRBV12-3 or TRBV12-4 to TRBJ2-7, with 9 bases that match TRBD2. The CDR3 runs to 14 residues. Trimming cost V 5 bases and J 3 bases; bases outside gene matches: 5. Written as DNA, the CDR3 is TGTGCCAGCAGTAATAGCGGGGGTAGCTACGAGCAGTACTTC. It specifies CASSNSGGSYEQYF.

This clonotype has a count of ten or more. J is TRBJ2-6 and V is TRBV10-3; 8 nucleotides line up with TRBD1. The germline gives CDR1 ENHRY, CDR2 SYGVKD. J gave up 2 bases and V 5 bases, and 2 bases lay outside the gene matches. The CDR3 spans 15 residues. The CDR3 sequence: CAISSTGAGANVLTF. The DNA for the CDR3 is TGTGCCATCAGTTCGACAGGGGCTGGGGCCAACGTCCTGACTTTC.

The rearrangement links TRBV5-4 to TRBJ1-6; 8 bases fit TRBD1. V trimming: 2 bases; J trimming: 13 bases; junction bases outside the gene matches: 5. The CDR3 extends over 13 amino acids. Looked up from germline, CDR1 is SGHNT and CDR2 is YYREEE (reference sequence). CDR3 bases: TGTGCCAGCAGCTTACCGGGACAGGCCCCCCTCCACTTT. Amino acid sequence: CASSLPGQAPLHF.

There are many counts of this clonotype. J is TRBJ1-3 and V is TRBV29-1; no firm D call. The V end was cut by 4 bases, the J end by 3 bases, with 10 bases between. Germline loops: CDR1 SQVTM, CDR2 ANQGSEA. This CDR3 contains 13 residues. The CDR3 region has the DNA TGCAGCGTTGTCGGCCGGTTTGGAAACACCATATATTTT. This gives the protein CSVVGRFGNTIYF.

V is TRBV12-3 or TRBV12-4 and J is TRBJ2-3, with D possibly TRBD2 on 5 matching bases. V shed 6 bases and J shed 3 bases, with 16 bases lying between them. The CDR3 consists of 15 residues. CDR3 region: CASRAASGGTDTQYF. The DNA of the CDR3 is TGTGCCAGCAGAGCCGCCAGCGGCGGTACAGATACGCAGTATTTT.

This clonotype has just a few counts. This rearrangement joins TRBV10-2 to TRBJ2-3, with D unclear. Between the trimmed V and J ends, which lost 1 base and 2 bases, there was a span of 10 bases. CDR1 and CDR2 (germline): WSHSY, SAAADI. This CDR3 spans 15 amino acids. In nucleotides, the CDR3 is TGCGCCAGCAGTGAGTGGGGAACGATCACAGATACGCAGTATTTT. Amino acid sequence: CASSEWGTITDTQYF.